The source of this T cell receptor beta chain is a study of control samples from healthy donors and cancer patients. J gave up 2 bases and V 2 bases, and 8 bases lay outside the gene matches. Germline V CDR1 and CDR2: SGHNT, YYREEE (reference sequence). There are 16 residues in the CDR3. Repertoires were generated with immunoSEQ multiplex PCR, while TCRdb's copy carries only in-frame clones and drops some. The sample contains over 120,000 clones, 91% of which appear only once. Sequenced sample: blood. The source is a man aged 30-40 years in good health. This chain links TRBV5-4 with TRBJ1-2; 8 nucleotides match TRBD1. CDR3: CASSFPGQEMNYGYTF. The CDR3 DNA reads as TGTGCCAGCAGCTTCCCGGGACAGGAGATGAACTATGGCTACACCTTC.